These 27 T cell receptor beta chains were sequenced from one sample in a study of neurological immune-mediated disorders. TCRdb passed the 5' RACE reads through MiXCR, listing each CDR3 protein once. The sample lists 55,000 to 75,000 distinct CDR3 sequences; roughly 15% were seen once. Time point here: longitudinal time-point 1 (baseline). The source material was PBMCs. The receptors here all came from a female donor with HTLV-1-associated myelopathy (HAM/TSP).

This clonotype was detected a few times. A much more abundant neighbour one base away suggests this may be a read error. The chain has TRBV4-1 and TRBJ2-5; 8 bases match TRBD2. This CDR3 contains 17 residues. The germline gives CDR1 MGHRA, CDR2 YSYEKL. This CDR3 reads CASSQEMLAGGQDTQYF. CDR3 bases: TGCGCCAGCAGCCAAGAGATGTTGGCGGGGGGCCAAGATACCCAGTACTTC.

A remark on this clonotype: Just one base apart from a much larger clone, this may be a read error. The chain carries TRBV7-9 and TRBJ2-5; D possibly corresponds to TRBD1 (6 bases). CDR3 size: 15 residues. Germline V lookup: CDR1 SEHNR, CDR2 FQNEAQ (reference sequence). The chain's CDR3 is CASSPDRYLQETRYF. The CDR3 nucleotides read TGTGCCAGCAGCCCGGACAGATACCTCCAAGAGACCCGGTACTTC.

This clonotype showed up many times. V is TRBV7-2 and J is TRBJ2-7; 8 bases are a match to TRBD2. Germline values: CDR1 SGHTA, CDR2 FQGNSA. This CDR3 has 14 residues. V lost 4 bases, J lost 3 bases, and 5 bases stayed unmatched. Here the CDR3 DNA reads TGTGCCAGCAGCTCGCGGGGGGACGGCTACGAGCAGTACTTC. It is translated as CASSSRGDGYEQYF.

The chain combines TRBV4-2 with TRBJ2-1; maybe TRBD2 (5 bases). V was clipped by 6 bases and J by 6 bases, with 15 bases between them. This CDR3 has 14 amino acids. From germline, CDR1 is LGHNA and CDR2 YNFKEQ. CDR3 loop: CASSLAWAGNEQFF. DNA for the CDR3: TGTGCCAGCAGTTTAGCGTGGGCCGGCAATGAGCAGTTCTTC.

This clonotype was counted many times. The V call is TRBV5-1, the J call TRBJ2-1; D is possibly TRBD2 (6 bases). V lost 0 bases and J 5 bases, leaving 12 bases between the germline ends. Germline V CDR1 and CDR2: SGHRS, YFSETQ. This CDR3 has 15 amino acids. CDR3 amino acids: CASSLVVGGHNEQFF. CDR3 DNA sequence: TGCGCCAGCAGCTTGGTGGTGGGAGGCCACAATGAGCAGTTCTTC.

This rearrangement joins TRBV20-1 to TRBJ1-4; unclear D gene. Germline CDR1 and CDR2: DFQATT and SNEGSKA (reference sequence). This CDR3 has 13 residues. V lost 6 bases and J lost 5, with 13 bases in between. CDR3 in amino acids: CSANQANNEKLFF. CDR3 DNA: TGCAGTGCGAATCAGGCGAACAATGAAAAACTGTTTTTT.

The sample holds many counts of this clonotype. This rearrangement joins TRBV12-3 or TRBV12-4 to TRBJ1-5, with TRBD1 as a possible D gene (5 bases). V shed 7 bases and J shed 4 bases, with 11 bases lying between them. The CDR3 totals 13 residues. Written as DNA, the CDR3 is TGTGCCAGCACGGGGGGATTAAATCAGCCCCAGCATTTT. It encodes CASTGGLNQPQHF.

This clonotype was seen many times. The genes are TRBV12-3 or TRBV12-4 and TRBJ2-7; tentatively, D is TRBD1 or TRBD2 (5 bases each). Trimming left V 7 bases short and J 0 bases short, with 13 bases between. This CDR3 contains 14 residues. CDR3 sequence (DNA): TGTGCCAGCACCAACCGGGACCGCTCCTACGAGCAGTACTTC. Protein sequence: CASTNRDRSYEQYF.

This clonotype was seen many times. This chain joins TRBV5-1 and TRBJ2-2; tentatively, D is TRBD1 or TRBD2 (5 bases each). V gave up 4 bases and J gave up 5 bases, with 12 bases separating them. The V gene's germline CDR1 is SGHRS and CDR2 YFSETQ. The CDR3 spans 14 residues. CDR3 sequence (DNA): TGCGCCAGCAGCGGGGACGGACTGACCGGGGAGCTGTTTTTT. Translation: CASSGDGLTGELFF.

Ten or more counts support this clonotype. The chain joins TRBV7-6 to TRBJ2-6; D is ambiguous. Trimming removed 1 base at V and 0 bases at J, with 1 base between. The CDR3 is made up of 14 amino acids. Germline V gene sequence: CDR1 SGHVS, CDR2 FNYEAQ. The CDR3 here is CASSLVSGANVLTF. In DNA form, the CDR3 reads TGTGCCAGCAGCTTAGTCTCTGGGGCCAACGTCCTGACTTTC.

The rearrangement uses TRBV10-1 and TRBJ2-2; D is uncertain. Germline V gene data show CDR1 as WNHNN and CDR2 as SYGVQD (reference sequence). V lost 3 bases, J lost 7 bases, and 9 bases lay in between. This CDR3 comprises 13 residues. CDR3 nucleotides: TGCGCCAGCAGTGAATCGGTTTTCGGGGAGCTGTTTTTT. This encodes CASSESVFGELFF.

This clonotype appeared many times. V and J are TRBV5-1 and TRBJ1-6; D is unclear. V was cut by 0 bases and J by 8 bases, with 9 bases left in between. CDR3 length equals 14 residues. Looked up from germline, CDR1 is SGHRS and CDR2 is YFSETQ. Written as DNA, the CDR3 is TGCGCCAGCAGCTTGGGGATGAAGGATTCACCCCTCCACTTT. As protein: CASSLGMKDSPLHF.

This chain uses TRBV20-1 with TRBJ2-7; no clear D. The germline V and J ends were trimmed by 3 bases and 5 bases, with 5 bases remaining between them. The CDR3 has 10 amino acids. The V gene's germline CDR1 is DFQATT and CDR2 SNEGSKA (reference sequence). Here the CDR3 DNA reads TGCAGTGCTAGTCTCCACGAGCAGTACTTC. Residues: CSASLHEQYF.

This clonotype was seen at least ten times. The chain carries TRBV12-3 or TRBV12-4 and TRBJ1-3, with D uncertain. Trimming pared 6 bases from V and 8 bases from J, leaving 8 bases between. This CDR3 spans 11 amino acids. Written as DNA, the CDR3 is TGTGCCAGCAGCGTCGTAGACACCATATATTTT. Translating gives CASSVVDTIYF.

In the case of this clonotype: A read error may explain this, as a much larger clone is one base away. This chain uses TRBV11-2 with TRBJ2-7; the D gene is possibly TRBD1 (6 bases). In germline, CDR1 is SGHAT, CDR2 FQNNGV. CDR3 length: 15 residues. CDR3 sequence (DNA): TGTGCCAGCAGCTTAGTAGGGCAGGGGCGCGACGAGCAGCACTTC. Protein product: CASSLVGQGRDEQHF.

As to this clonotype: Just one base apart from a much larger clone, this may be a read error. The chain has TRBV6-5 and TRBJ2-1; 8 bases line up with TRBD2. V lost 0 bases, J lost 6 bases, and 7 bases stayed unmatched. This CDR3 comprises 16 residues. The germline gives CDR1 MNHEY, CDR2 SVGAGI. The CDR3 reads CASSYSFGGAVNEQFF. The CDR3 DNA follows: TGTGCCAGCAGTTACTCCTTCGGGGGGGCCGTCAATGAGCAGTTCTTC.

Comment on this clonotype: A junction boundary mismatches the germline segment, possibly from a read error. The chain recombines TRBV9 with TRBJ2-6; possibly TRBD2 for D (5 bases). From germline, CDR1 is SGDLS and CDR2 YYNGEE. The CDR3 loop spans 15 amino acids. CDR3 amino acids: CASIVEGSWANVLTF. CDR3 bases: TGTGCCAGCATCGTAGAGGGTTCTTGGGCCAACGTCCTGACTTTC.

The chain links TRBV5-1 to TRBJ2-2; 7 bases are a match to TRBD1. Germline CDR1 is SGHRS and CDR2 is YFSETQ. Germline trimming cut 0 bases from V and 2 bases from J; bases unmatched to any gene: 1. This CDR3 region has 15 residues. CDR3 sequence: CASSLGQGNTGELFF. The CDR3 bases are TGCGCCAGCAGCTTGGGACAGGGAAACACCGGGGAGCTGTTTTTT.

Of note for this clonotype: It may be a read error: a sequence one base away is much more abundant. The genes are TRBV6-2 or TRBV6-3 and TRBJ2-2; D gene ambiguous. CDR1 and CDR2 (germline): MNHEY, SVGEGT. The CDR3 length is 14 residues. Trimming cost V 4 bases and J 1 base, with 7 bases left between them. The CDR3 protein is CASSFYENTGELFF. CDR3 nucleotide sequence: TGTGCCAGCAGTTTTTACGAGAACACCGGGGAGCTGTTTTTT.

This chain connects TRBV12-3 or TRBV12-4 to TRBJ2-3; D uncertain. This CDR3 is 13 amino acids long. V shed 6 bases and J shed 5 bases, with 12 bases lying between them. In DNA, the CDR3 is TGTGCCAGCAGCTTTACTGGAGAAGATACGCAGTATTTT. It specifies CASSFTGEDTQYF.

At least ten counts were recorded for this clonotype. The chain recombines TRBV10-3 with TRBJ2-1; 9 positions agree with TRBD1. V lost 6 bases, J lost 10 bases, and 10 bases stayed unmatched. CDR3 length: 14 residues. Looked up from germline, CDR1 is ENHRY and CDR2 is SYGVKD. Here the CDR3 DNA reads TGTGCCATCAGGAACACGGGACAGGGAGGCGAGCAGTTCTTC. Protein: CAIRNTGQGGEQFF.

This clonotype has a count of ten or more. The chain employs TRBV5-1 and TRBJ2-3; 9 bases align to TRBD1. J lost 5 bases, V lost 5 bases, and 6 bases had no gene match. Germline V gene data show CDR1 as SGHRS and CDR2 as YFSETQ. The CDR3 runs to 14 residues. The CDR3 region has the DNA TGCGCCAGCAGGCGGACAGGGGTAGAAGATACGCAGTATTTT. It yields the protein CASRRTGVEDTQYF.

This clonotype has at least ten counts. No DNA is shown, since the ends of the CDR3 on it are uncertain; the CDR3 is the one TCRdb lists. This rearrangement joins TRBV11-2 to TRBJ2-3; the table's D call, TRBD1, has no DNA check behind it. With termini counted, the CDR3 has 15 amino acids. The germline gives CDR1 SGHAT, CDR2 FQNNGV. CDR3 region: CASSLNSGRADTQYF.

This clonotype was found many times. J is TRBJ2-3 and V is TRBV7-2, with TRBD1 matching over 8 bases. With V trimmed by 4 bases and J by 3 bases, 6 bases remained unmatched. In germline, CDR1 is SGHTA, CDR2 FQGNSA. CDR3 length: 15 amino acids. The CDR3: CASSSGTGGTDTQYF. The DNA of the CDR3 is TGTGCCAGCAGCTCCGGAACAGGGGGAACAGATACGCAGTATTTT.

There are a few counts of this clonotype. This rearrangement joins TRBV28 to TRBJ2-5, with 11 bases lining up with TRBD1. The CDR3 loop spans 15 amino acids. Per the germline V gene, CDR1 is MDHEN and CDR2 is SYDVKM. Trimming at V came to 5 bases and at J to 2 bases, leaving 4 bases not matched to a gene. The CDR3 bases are TGTGCCAGCAGTCCCGGGACAGGGGGGCAAGAGACCCAGTACTTC. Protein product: CASSPGTGGQETQYF.

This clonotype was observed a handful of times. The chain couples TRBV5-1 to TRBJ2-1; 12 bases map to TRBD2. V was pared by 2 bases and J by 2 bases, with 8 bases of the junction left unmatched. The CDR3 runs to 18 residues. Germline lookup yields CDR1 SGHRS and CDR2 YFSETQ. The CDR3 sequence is CASSFPALAGGPYNEQFF. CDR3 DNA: TGCGCCAGCAGCTTCCCGGCACTAGCGGGGGGCCCCTACAATGAGCAGTTCTTC.

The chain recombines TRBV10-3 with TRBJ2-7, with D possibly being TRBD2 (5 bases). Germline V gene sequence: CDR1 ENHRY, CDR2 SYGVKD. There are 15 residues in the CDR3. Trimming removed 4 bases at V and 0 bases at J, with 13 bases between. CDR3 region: CAISGTGDYSYEQYF. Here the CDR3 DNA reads TGTGCCATCAGTGGGACGGGCGACTACTCCTACGAGCAGTACTTC.